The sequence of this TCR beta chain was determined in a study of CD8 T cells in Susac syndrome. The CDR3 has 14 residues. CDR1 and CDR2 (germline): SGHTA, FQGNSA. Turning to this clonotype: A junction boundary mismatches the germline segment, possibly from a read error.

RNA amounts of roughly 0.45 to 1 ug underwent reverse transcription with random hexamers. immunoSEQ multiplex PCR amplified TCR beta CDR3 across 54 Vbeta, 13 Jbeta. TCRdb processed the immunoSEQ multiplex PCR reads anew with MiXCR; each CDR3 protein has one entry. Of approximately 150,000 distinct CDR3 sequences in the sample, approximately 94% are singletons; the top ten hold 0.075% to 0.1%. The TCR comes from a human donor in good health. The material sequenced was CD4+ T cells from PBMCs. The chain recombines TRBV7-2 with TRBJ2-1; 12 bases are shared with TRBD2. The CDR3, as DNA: TGTGCCAGCAGCTTATCGGGGACTAGCGGGTGGCGTCTCTTC. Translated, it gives CASSLSGTSGWRLF.